The source of this T cell receptor beta chain is a study of cytomegalovirus exposure and HLA in healthy donors. Findings of the study overall: Across donors, most TCRs were seen rarely, yet some public ones were widespread. With high specificity and sensitivity, the classifier reportedly diagnosed cytomegalovirus status. Cytomegalovirus association was listed for under 200 TCR beta chains.

The donors were part of the validation cohort, which consisted of under 150 subjects and was separate from the first cohort of 666 subjects. Points on this clone: Its antigen remains unknown.

Clones were read by immunoSEQ multiplex PCR, and TCRdb kept only the in-frame ones, dropping some. The table shows about 130,000 clones, with around nine tenths occurring only once. The sample comprised PBMCs. The receptor was isolated from a man under 40 in good health and CMV-seronegative.

CDR3 coding DNA: TGCGCCAATACGTACGGGTCCACCCCGACTGACACTGAAGCTTTCTTT. This codes for CANTYGSTPTDTEAFF. The chain employs TRBV5-1 and TRBJ1-1, with D unresolved. The CDR3 is 16 amino acids. In germline, CDR1 is SGHRS, CDR2 YFSETQ. V shed 9 bases and J shed 3 bases, with 24 bases lying between them.